This TCR beta chain was retrieved from a study of T-cell reconstitution after alpha-beta-depleted transplantation in children. This clonotype was seen many times. The germline V gene has CDR1 SGHVS and CDR2 FQNEAQ. CDR3 length: 17 amino acids. V shed 5 bases and J 0 bases; nucleotides not matched to a gene: 6. The TCRbeta library was prepared with unique molecular identifiers. TCRdb redid the calling of the PCR reads with MiXCR, one entry per CDR3 protein. The sample contains roughly 100,000 distinct CDR3 sequences, 6.5% to 8.5% of which appear only once. This chain links TRBV7-8 with TRBJ2-4; 11 bases fit TRBD2. This specimen was PBMCs from the stem cell graft donor, taken from the stem cell graft. The TCR was taken from a human donor who donated a stem cell graft to a child with congenital amegakaryocytic thrombocytopenia. The CDR3 region is CASSPRTSGLAKNIQYF. The CDR3 region has the DNA TGTGCCAGCAGCCCTAGGACTAGCGGGTTAGCCAAAAACATTCAGTACTTC. The variable domain in full, with the rest retrieved from reference TRBV7-8 and TRBJ2-4, is GAGVSQSPRYKVAKRGQDVALRCDPISGHVSLFWYQQALGQGPEFLTYFQNEAQLDKSGLPSDRFFAERPEGSVSTLKIQRTQQEDSAVYLCASSPRTSGLAKNIQYFGAGTRLSVL.